The 27 T cell receptor beta chains reported below all come from one sample, sequenced in a study of human T cells and chemical hapten exposure. As to time point: patch test 3, about 24 weeks after DPC sensitization. The treatment is: therapeutic diphenylcyclopropenone sensitization with weekly scalp DPC. Using its own MiXCR run on the RACE reads, TCRdb lists one record per CDR3 protein. The table has more than 95,000 distinct CDR3 sequences, less than 45% seen once. The specimen was whole blood, collected in connection with sensitization to the hapten diphenylcyclopropenone (DPC). These receptor sequences come from a man aged 35-49 years with alopecia areata. Some clones in this sample may be carry-over from other donors' samples.

This chain connects TRBV5-6 to TRBJ2-5, with D unclear. Per the germline V gene, CDR1 is SGHDT and CDR2 is YYEEEE. The CDR3 has 13 amino acids. The ends were cut back, 4 bases at V and 1 base at J, with 8 bases in the middle. The CDR3 here is CASSLRIQETQYF. The CDR3 DNA sequence: TGTGCCAGCAGCCTCCGGATCCAAGAGACCCAGTACTTC. Drawing the rest from reference TRBV5-6 and TRBJ2-5, the complete variable domain is DAGVTQSPTHLIKTRGQQVTLRCSPKSGHDTVSWYQQALGQGPQFIFQYYEEEERQRGNFPDRFSGHQFPNYSSELNVNALLLGDSALYLCASSLRIQETQYFGPGTRLLVL.

This clonotype appeared a few times. V usage is TRBV12-3 or TRBV12-4 and J usage is TRBJ2-2; TRBD2 aligns across 12 bases. CDR3 length: 16 residues. V lost 5 bases to trimming and J lost 8 bases; unmatched junction nucleotides: 9. Here the CDR3 reads CASSTRLAGVSGELFF. CDR3 bases: TGTGCCAGCAGTACAAGACTAGCGGGAGTCTCTGGGGAGCTGTTTTTT.

This chain links TRBV15 with TRBJ1-6, with D uncertain. The CDR3 covers 14 residues. Germline CDR1 and CDR2: LNHNV and YYDKDF (reference sequence). The V end was cut by 9 bases, the J end by 9 bases, with 18 bases between. The CDR3 DNA reads TGTGCCACTCGACCCAATGCCTTTGGTTCACCCCTCCACTTT. Its translation is CATRPNAFGSPLHF.

Here the CDR3 DNA reads TGTGCCAGCTCACCACTCTCAGGAGAGCCCCAGCATTTT. Protein: CASSPLSGEPQHF. This rearrangement joins TRBV18 to TRBJ1-5; D not resolved. The length of the CDR3 is 13 residues. Germline loops: CDR1 KGHSH, CDR2 LQKENI. The V and J ends lost 1 base and 8 bases respectively, with 9 bases between them.

This rearrangement joins TRBV12-3 or TRBV12-4 to TRBJ2-6; D might be TRBD1 or TRBD2, each matching 5 bases. The length of the CDR3 is 16 residues. V shed 5 bases and J shed 2 bases, with 13 bases lying between them. CDR3 sequence reads: CASSPRDVAGANVLTF. CDR3 nucleotide sequence: TGTGCCAGCAGTCCGAGGGACGTTGCTGGGGCCAACGTCCTGACTTTC.

The chain uses TRBV4-3 and TRBJ1-2, with TRBD1 matching over 10 bases. Trimming removed 4 bases from V and 8 bases from J; junction bases left unmatched: 7. This CDR3 comprises 14 residues. Germline V lookup: CDR1 LGHNA, CDR2 YSLEER. The CDR3 region has the DNA TGCGCCAGCAGCCCGACAGGGGGCTTTAGAGGCTACACCTTC. Encoded protein: CASSPTGGFRGYTF.

This clonotype was seen only a few times. J is TRBJ2-2 and V is TRBV10-3; D uncertain. This CDR3 contains 11 residues. Looked up from germline, CDR1 is ENHRY and CDR2 is SYGVKD. V was cut by 7 bases and J by 5 bases, with 5 bases left in between. The CDR3 DNA follows: TGTGCCATCAAAGGGACCGGGGAGCTGTTTTTT. It is translated as CAIKGTGELFF.

This clonotype turned up a few times. The chain uses TRBV6-1 and TRBJ2-1, with 11 bases lining up with TRBD1. CDR3 size: 16 residues. CDR1 is MNHNS and CDR2 is SASEGT in the germline V gene. V dropped 6 bases and J dropped 7; count of bases not matched to a gene: 11. For the CDR3, the DNA is TGTGCCAGCAGGGGAACCGGGACAGGGGGAATGAATGAGCAGTTCTTC. It encodes CASRGTGTGGMNEQFF.

The rearrangement joins TRBV28 to TRBJ2-7; no clear D gene. Germline values: CDR1 MDHEN, CDR2 SYDVKM. The ends were cut back, 5 bases at V and 0 bases at J, with 5 bases in the middle. This CDR3 is 12 amino acids long. The CDR3 is CASSTYSYEQYF. For the CDR3, the DNA is TGTGCCAGCAGTACCTACTCCTACGAGCAGTACTTC.

The chain employs TRBV28 and TRBJ1-4; 7 bases match TRBD1. The V gene's germline CDR1 is MDHEN and CDR2 SYDVKM. The CDR3 consists of 17 residues. Trimming took 5 bases from V and 4 from J; bases not matched to a gene: 13. The CDR3 region has the DNA TGTGCCAGCAGTCTCACGGTGAAGGGGGCAAGTAATGAAAAACTGTTTTTT. Protein product: CASSLTVKGASNEKLFF.

Written as DNA, the CDR3 is TGTGCCAGCAGCACCGGGACAGGGAGGCCCTACGAGCAGTACGTC. It codes for CASSTGTGRPYEQYV. The rearrangement links TRBV6-2 or TRBV6-3 to TRBJ2-7, with 9 positions matching TRBD1. CDR1 is MNHEY, CDR2 SVGEGT, per germline. The V gene end was trimmed by 6 bases and the J gene end by 2 bases; junction bases not matched to a gene: 8. CDR3 length: 15 amino acids.

This clonotype was observed a handful of times. The chain uses TRBV24-1 and TRBJ1-5; D is undetermined. CDR3 length equals 13 residues. In germline, CDR1 is KGHDR, CDR2 SFDVKD. Trimming pared 5 bases from V and 1 base from J, leaving 5 bases between. The CDR3 is CATSAVSNQPQHF. The DNA for the CDR3 is TGTGCCACCAGTGCGGTAAGCAATCAGCCCCAGCATTTT.

The chain links TRBV5-1 to TRBJ2-3; D ambiguous. The germline CDR1 and CDR2 sequences are SGHRS and YFSETQ. The V and J ends lost 0 bases and 3 bases respectively, with 14 bases between them. This CDR3 is built from 16 residues. CDR3: CASSLVGFGPTDTQYF. The DNA for the CDR3 is TGCGCCAGCAGCTTGGTCGGTTTTGGTCCGACAGATACGCAGTATTTT.

In this sample, this clonotype turned up a few times. The chain uses TRBV5-1 and TRBJ1-1; 8 nucleotides align to TRBD1. Germline values: CDR1 SGHRS, CDR2 YFSETQ. V dropped 0 bases and J dropped 8; count of bases not matched to a gene: 3. This CDR3 spans 13 amino acids. The CDR3 here is CASSLGAGGEAFF. DNA of the CDR3: TGCGCCAGCAGCTTGGGGGCAGGGGGCGAAGCTTTCTTT.

This clonotype was recorded a few times. The chain employs TRBV7-6 and TRBJ2-5; D ambiguous. V lost 8 bases and J lost 2, with 9 bases in between. CDR1 is SGHVS and CDR2 is FNYEAQ in the germline V gene. The CDR3 has 12 amino acids. This CDR3 reads CASGVGQETQYF. The CDR3 DNA is TGTGCCAGCGGAGTGGGGCAAGAGACCCAGTACTTC.

This clonotype turned up a few times. The genes are TRBV14 and TRBJ1-2; 8 nucleotides align to TRBD1. There are 16 residues in the CDR3. The ends lost 0 bases at V and 0 bases at J; junction bases unmatched: 3. The V gene's germline CDR1 is SGHDN and CDR2 FVKESK. CDR3 nucleotide sequence: TGTGCCAGCAGCCAAGATTTGGACAGGGCTAACTATGGCTACACCTTC. Protein product: CASSQDLDRANYGYTF.

The table lists this clonotype with a few counts. The chain joins TRBV14 to TRBJ2-5, with TRBD2 identical over 7 bases. This CDR3 has 13 residues. V trimming: 6 bases; J trimming: 1 base; junction bases outside the gene matches: 2. Looked up from germline, CDR1 is SGHDN and CDR2 is FVKESK. In DNA, the CDR3 is TGTGCCAGCAGGGGCGGGGGCCAAGAGACCCAGTACTTC. It codes for CASRGGGQETQYF.

This clonotype has just a few counts. The chain combines TRBV6-4 with TRBJ2-3, with unresolved D. Trimming removed 2 bases from V and 6 bases from J, with 9 bases in between. Germline assignment: CDR1 MRHNA and CDR2 SNTAGT. The CDR3 is made up of 13 amino acids. The CDR3, as DNA: TGTGCCAGCAGTGACACCGCTATGGATACGCAGTATTTT. It translates to CASSDTAMDTQYF.

This clonotype was seen only a few times. The chain carries TRBV18 and TRBJ2-3; D not certain. Between the trimmed V and J ends, which lost 4 bases and 0 bases, there was a span of 8 bases. Germline CDR1 reads KGHSH; CDR2 reads LQKENI. The CDR3 has 14 residues. This CDR3 is CASSLSDSTDTQYF. The CDR3 DNA follows: TGTGCCAGCTCACTTTCAGATAGCACAGATACGCAGTATTTT.

In its sample, this clonotype was seen once. At one boundary the junction diverges from the germline segment, which might be a read error. The chain employs TRBV6-6 and TRBJ2-3; 9 nucleotides agree with TRBD2. The CDR3 totals 16 residues. The germline gives CDR1 MNHNY, CDR2 SVGAGI (reference sequence). CDR3 protein: CASSYPREGPPDTQCF. CDR3 DNA: TGTGCCAGCAGTTATCCGCGGGAGGGTCCCCCGGATACGCAGTGTTTT.

The chain carries TRBV5-1 and TRBJ1-1; no definite D call. With 0 bases removed from V and 2 bases from J, the gap between germline ends came to 8 bases. Germline CDR1 reads SGHRS; CDR2 reads YFSETQ. This CDR3 is built from 14 residues. The CDR3 reads CASSLGAANTEAFF. In DNA, the CDR3 is TGCGCCAGCAGCTTGGGGGCAGCAAACACTGAAGCTTTCTTT.

This clonotype showed up just a few times. The rearrangement uses TRBV14 and TRBJ2-3, with TRBD1 matching over 7 bases. The CDR3 loop spans 15 amino acids. J was trimmed by 2 bases and V by 4 bases; bases with no gene match: 6. Germline CDR1 is SGHDN and CDR2 is FVKESK. CDR3 DNA sequence: TGTGCCAGCAGCCCGGGACAGACGATCACAGATACGCAGTATTTT. Amino acids: CASSPGQTITDTQYF. The variable domain in full, with the rest retrieved from reference TRBV14 and TRBJ2-3, is EAGVTQFPSHSVIEKGQTVTLRCDPISGHDNLYWYRRVMGKEIKFLLHFVKESKQDESGMPNNRFLAERTGGTYSTLKVQPAELEDSGVYFCASSPGQTITDTQYFGPGTRLTVL.

V is TRBV5-4 and J is TRBJ2-7, with TRBD1 matching over 9 bases. Germline lookup yields CDR1 SGHNT and CDR2 YYREEE (reference sequence). The CDR3 sequence is 15 residues long. V dropped 0 bases and J dropped 1; count of bases not matched to a gene: 2. This chain's CDR3 is CASSLGGQGSYEQYV. The CDR3 coding sequence is TGTGCCAGCAGCTTGGGGGGACAGGGATCCTACGAGCAGTACGTC.

J is TRBJ2-1 and V is TRBV4-3; the D gene is possibly TRBD2 (5 bases). CDR3 length: 18 residues. The germline gives CDR1 LGHNA, CDR2 YSLEER. Trimming stripped 3 bases from V and 0 bases from J, with 18 bases between. As DNA, the CDR3 is TGCGCCAGCAGCCATTCTACTAGAGGCTTTAGCTCCTACAATGAGCAGTTCTTC. Encoded protein: CASSHSTRGFSSYNEQFF.

In its sample, this clonotype was seen a few times. The chain has TRBV2 and TRBJ2-1, with D uncertain. V gave up 5 bases and J gave up 9 bases, with 5 bases separating them. CDR1 SNHLY and CDR2 FYNNEI come from the germline V gene. CDR3 length equals 10 residues. CDR3 region: CASSRGEQFF. CDR3 nucleotide sequence: TGTGCCAGCAGTCGCGGTGAGCAGTTCTTC.

The genes are TRBV3-1 and TRBJ2-1; D gene ambiguous. This CDR3 has 11 amino acids. The germline CDR1 and CDR2 sequences are LGHDT and YNNKEL (reference sequence). The V and J ends lost 0 bases and 13 bases respectively, with 7 bases between them. CDR3 sequence reads: CASSQEDLQFF. The CDR3 bases are TGTGCCAGCAGCCAAGAGGACCTACAGTTCTTC.

This clonotype was seen a few times. The chain links TRBV27 to TRBJ1-1; D is unclear. V lost 3 bases, J lost 4 bases, and 6 bases lay in between. Looked up from germline, CDR1 is MNHEY and CDR2 is SMNVEV (reference sequence). The CDR3 contains 12 residues. The CDR3 DNA sequence: TGTGCCAGCAGTTTTTTTGGCACTGAAGCTTTCTTT. Its translation: CASSFFGTEAFF.